These T cell receptor beta chains were read from a single sample in a study of T cell repertoires in cytomegalovirus infection. TCRdb processed the reads anew with MiXCR; each CDR3 protein has one entry. The repertoire holds 250,000 to 300,000 distinct CDR3 sequences, with 9.1% as singletons. The sample comprised PBMCs. These receptors were taken from a human donor in good health (CMV status not recorded). Some clones in this sample may be carry-over from other donors' samples. The CDR3 runs from the conserved cysteine through the conserved F or W. The D gene is left open where the match is weak. Rows may omit the clone size; those that give it use once, few, many or a size class.

CDR3nt	CDR3aa	v_gene	len	d_gene	abundance	j_gene
TGCGCCAGCAGCCAAGACAGGGGTTGGGAGCAGTACTTC	CASSQDRGWEQYF	TRBV4-3	13	.	once	TRBJ2-7
TGTGCCTGGGAGGGGGTGTTCACTGAAGCTTTCTTT	CAWEGVFTEAFF	TRBV30	12	.	.	TRBJ1-1
TGTGCCAGCAGCTCCCCCAGGAGGGTCGGGAGGGCCTTAGATACGCAGTATTTT	CASSSPRRVGRALDTQYF	TRBV7-8	18	TRBD2	many	TRBJ2-3
TGTGCCAGCAGCTTCAGGAAGGGAGCGACTAATGAAAAACTGTTTTTT	CASSFRKGATNEKLFF	TRBV7-2	16	.	few	TRBJ1-4
TGTGCCAGCAGCTTAGCCGGGAATATAAATCAGCCCCAGCATTTT	CASSLAGNINQPQHF	TRBV7-2	15	.	many	TRBJ1-5
TGTGCCAGCAGCTTAACGAGTCCGGGACTCCTGGTCGGGAACACTGAAGCTTTCTTT	CASSLTSPGLLVGNTEAFF	TRBV7-2	19	.	many	TRBJ1-1
TGTGCCAGCAGCTCCGGGGTTACTAAAGGGCCCCAGCATTTT	CASSSGVTKGPQHF	TRBV7-9	14	.	many	TRBJ1-5
TGTGCCAGTAGTAGAGGGGTCGAGCAGTACTTC	CASSRGVEQYF	TRBV19	11	.	many	TRBJ2-7
TGTGCCAGCAGCGACCGGGACAGGTCCTATGGCTACACCTTC	CASSDRDRSYGYTF	TRBV7-9	14	TRBD1	many	TRBJ1-2
TGTGCCAGCTCACCATTGGGGACCGGTCTCCACTTT	CASSPLGTGLHF	TRBV18	12	.	few	TRBJ1-6
TGTGCCAGCAGCCCGCCGGGACTAGCGGGGGGGAATGCCGGGGAGCTGTTTTTT	CASSPPGLAGGNAGELFF	TRBV7-3	18	TRBD2	many	TRBJ2-2
TGCAGTGCTGCGACAGGGGGTCAGGAGACCCAGTACTTC	CSAATGGQETQYF	TRBV20-1	13	TRBD1	many	TRBJ2-5
TGTGCCAGCAGCCAAGGAAAAGGGGACCGGGACTACGGCTACACCTTC	CASSQGKGDRDYGYTF	TRBV16	16	.	.	TRBJ1-2
TGTGCCAGCAGTTACTCGGAGTCGGGATCGTACGAGCAGTACTTC	CASSYSESGSYEQYF	TRBV6-5	15	.	.	TRBJ2-7
TGCAGCGTTACCCCGGGGCGGGGAACCACTGAAGCTTTCTTT	CSVTPGRGTTEAFF	TRBV29-1	14	.	many	TRBJ1-1
TGTGCCAGCAGCCTACGACAGGGGTCAGGGGCCAACGTCCTGACTTTC	CASSLRQGSGANVLTF	TRBV7-2	16	TRBD1	many	TRBJ2-6
TGTGCCAGCAGCTTAATGGGGTCGGCGGGGGGGATCAATGAGCAGTTCTTC	CASSLMGSAGGINEQFF	TRBV7-2	17	TRBD2	few	TRBJ2-1
TGTGCCAGCAGTTTCTGGGCGAGATTTGGGGCCAACGTCCTGACTTTC	CASSFWARFGANVLTF	TRBV12-3/TRBV12-4	16	.	.	TRBJ2-6
TGTGCCAGCAGCTTAGAGGCCCCGGCCAGTGAGCAGTTCTTC	CASSLEAPASEQFF	TRBV11-3	14	.	.	TRBJ2-1
TGTGCCAGCAGCTTAGGCACTAGCGGAAGCCGCACAGATACGCAGTATTTT	CASSLGTSGSRTDTQYF	TRBV7-2	17	TRBD2	many	TRBJ2-3
TGTGCCAGCAGCCCCACGGGGGCGGGAGACCTAGCGAATGAGCAGTTCTTC	CASSPTGAGDLANEQFF	TRBV7-9	17	.	many	TRBJ2-1
TGTGCCAGCAGTTATAAGTGGGACCTCCCCTCCCGCAATCAGCCCCAGCATTTT	CASSYKWDLPSRNQPQHF	TRBV6-2/TRBV6-3	18	.	few	TRBJ1-5
TGTGCCAGCAGCTTAAGCCTAGCGGGCTACGAGCAGTACTTC	CASSLSLAGYEQYF	TRBV7-2	14	TRBD2	many	TRBJ2-7